The 9 T cell receptor beta chains reported below all come from one sample, sequenced in a study of cytomegalovirus exposure and HLA in healthy donors. With 60 Vbeta and 13 Jbeta primers, the PCR was carried out. Sequencing used immunoSEQ multiplex PCR; TCRdb keeps in-frame clones, though not all of them. This sample carries about 200,000 clones, 79% of them seen once, and the ten largest clones take nearly 4.5%. Sequenced input: PBMCs. The source of these receptors is a woman aged 25-40 years in good health and CMV-seropositive.

This rearrangement joins TRBV9 to TRBJ2-5; possible D gene TRBD2, 5 bases. Trimming shortened V by 3 bases and J by 5 bases, and 20 bases separated the two germline ends. Germline V gives CDR1 SGDLS, CDR2 YYNGEE. This CDR3 has 16 residues. CDR3 loop: CASSATGIPRSETQYF. DNA of the CDR3: TGTGCCAGCAGCGCCACCGGGATCCCACGCAGTGAGACCCAGTACTTC.

V and J are TRBV25-1 and TRBJ2-6; 9 bases fit TRBD1. Germline trimming cut 5 bases from V and 4 bases from J; bases unmatched to any gene: 3. Germline V gene sequence: CDR1 MGHDK, CDR2 SYGVNS. The length of the CDR3 is 15 residues. CDR3 nucleotides: TGTGCCAGCAGTACAGGGGGCCGAGGGGCCAACGTCCTGACTTTC. Protein sequence: CASSTGGRGANVLTF.

The CDR3 is CASTTGQSTDTQYF. In DNA form, the CDR3 reads TGTGCCAGCACTACGGGACAGAGCACAGATACGCAGTATTTT. The chain links TRBV2 to TRBJ2-3, with 7 bases fitting TRBD1. This CDR3 contains 14 residues. V gave up 7 bases and J gave up 0 bases; unmatched junction bases: 4. Germline CDR1 SNHLY, CDR2 FYNNEI.

This rearrangement joins TRBV4-1 to TRBJ2-7, with 9 positions matching TRBD1. Germline lookup yields CDR1 MGHRA and CDR2 YSYEKL. This CDR3 has 13 amino acids. Trimming at V came to 5 bases and at J to 4 bases, leaving 3 bases not matched to a gene. This chain's CDR3 is CASSTDRGYEQYF. CDR3 DNA sequence: TGCGCCAGCAGCACCGACAGGGGGTACGAGCAGTACTTC.

The rearrangement uses TRBV4-3 and TRBJ1-2; D is ambiguous. Germline CDR1 LGHNA, CDR2 YSLEER. V was cut by 0 bases and J by 4 bases, with 9 bases left in between. The CDR3 extends over 14 amino acids. As DNA, the CDR3 is TGCGCCAGCAGCCAAGATCGTGGGAGCTATGGCTACACCTTC. Amino acids: CASSQDRGSYGYTF.

J is TRBJ1-6 and V is TRBV7-2; 7 nucleotides match TRBD1. Germline V gene data show CDR1 as SGHTA and CDR2 as FQGNSA. CDR3 size: 14 residues. V lost 5 bases, J lost 6 bases, and 4 bases stayed unmatched. The CDR3 here is CASSVGQPNSPLHF. The CDR3, as DNA: TGTGCCAGCAGCGTGGGACAGCCTAATTCACCCCTCCACTTT.

To note about this clone: At one end, the junction sequence differs from germline, possibly due to a read error. The rearrangement joins TRBV27 to TRBJ1-6, with a possible D match to TRBD1 (5 bases). The germline gives CDR1 MNHEY, CDR2 SMNVEV (reference sequence). The CDR3 covers 13 residues. The DNA for the CDR3 is TGTGCCACCAGTTGGGGGGGTGATTCACCCCTCCACTTT. Its translation is CATSWGGDSPLHF.

The chain recombines TRBV27 with TRBJ2-5, with TRBD1 as a possible D gene (5 bases). V was trimmed by 8 bases and J by 2 bases, leaving 12 bases between them. In germline, CDR1 is MNHEY, CDR2 SMNVEV (reference sequence). This CDR3 contains 13 residues. The CDR3 protein is CASGSDRQETQYF. Here the CDR3 DNA reads TGTGCCAGCGGGTCAGACAGACAAGAGACCCAGTACTTC.

The CDR3 protein is CASSSFDRVWETQYF. CDR3 DNA sequence: TGTGCCAGCAGCTCCTTCGACAGGGTTTGGGAGACCCAGTACTTC. V usage is TRBV5-6 and J usage is TRBJ2-5, with TRBD1 identical over 7 bases. The length of the CDR3 is 15 residues. The germline V gene has CDR1 SGHDT and CDR2 YYEEEE. J gave up 5 bases and V 3 bases, and 10 bases lay outside the gene matches.